This T cell receptor (beta chain) was captured by sequencing in a study of blood T cell repertoires in COVID-19. Study background: T cells, B-cell-depleted T cells, or PBMCs provided the cDNA or gDNA that served as material.

Here immunoSEQ multiplex PCR was the method, and the copy in TCRdb shows in-frame clones only, minus some. The sample has just under 40,000 clones, 94% seen once. This clone has only one observation. Germline CDR1 and CDR2: SGHNT and YENEEA. The CDR3 runs to 16 residues. With 4 bases clipped from V and 3 bases from J, the junction kept 11 bases outside the gene matches. This chain uses TRBV11-3 with TRBJ1-2; 7 bases are a match to TRBD1. Sample: peripheral blood. This clonotype originated in a human donor with active COVID-19. The donor label of this sample is uncertain. The CDR3 DNA is TGTGCCAGCAGCTATCAATCTGCCGGGACAGACTATGGCTACACCTTC. Its translation is CASSYQSAGTDYGYTF.